Listed below are T cell receptor beta chains from one sample, sequenced in a study of regulatory T cells in long-lasting Graves disease. TCRdb fed the multiplex PCR reads into MiXCR, producing one record per CDR3 protein. The sample shows around 500,000 distinct CDR3 sequences, more than 20% of them seen only once. The sequencing used peripheral blood mononuclear cells (PBMCs), collected when the disease was refractory, from a patient treated with antithyroid drugs. The source of these receptors is a female donor with Graves disease. Both conserved end residues are part of each CDR3. The order of the fields is V gene, clone size, J gene, D gene, CDR3 protein, CDR3 DNA. D genes are given only for firm matches. Clone size is not always given. Where it is, it says once, few, many or a class for expanded clones.

TRBV28,many,TRBJ2-7,TRBD2,CASSTGTSGRVWEQYF,TGTGCCAGCAGTACCGGGACTAGCGGGAGGGTATGGGAGCAGTACTTC
TRBV5-8,-,TRBJ1-1,-,CASSLGGSWANTEAFF,TGTGCCAGCAGCTTGGGAGGGTCGTGGGCCAACACTGAAGCTTTCTTT
TRBV2,once,TRBJ2-1,TRBD2,CASSGRLAGLNEQFF,TGTGCCAGCAGTGGTCGACTAGCGGGACTTAATGAGCAGTTCTTC
TRBV12-3/TRBV12-4,few,TRBJ2-5,TRBD2,CASSDGGRTLQETQYF,TGTGCCAGCAGCGACGGGGGGAGAACCCTCCAAGAGACCCAGTACTTC
TRBV20-1,many,TRBJ2-7,-,CSASFQGSEQYF,TGCAGTGCTTCCTTCCAGGGTAGCGAGCAGTACTTC
TRBV7-9,-,TRBJ1-2,-,CASSSNRDHYGYTF,TGTGCCAGCAGCTCGAACCGGGACCACTATGGCTACACCTTC
TRBV14,many,TRBJ2-7,-,CASSQFNEQYF,TGTGCCAGCAGCCAATTTAACGAGCAGTACTTC
TRBV12-3/TRBV12-4,many,TRBJ1-1,-,CASSFSGYEAFF,TGTGCCAGCAGTTTCTCAGGGTATGAAGCTTTCTTT
TRBV6-1,many,TRBJ1-1,-,CASSDSAGLNTEAFF,TGTGCCAGCAGCGACAGTGCAGGACTAAACACTGAAGCTTTCTTT
TRBV5-1,-,TRBJ2-2,-,CASSPLTSSGELFF,TGCGCCAGCAGCCCCCTCACTAGCTCCGGGGAGCTGTTTTTT
TRBV27,few,TRBJ2-1,TRBD2,CASSFGASGLQDEQFF,TGTGCCAGCAGTTTCGGGGCTAGCGGCCTCCAAGATGAGCAGTTCTTC
TRBV2,many,TRBJ1-2,-,CASSRDIYGYTF,TGTGCCAGCAGTCGGGACATCTATGGCTACACCTTC
TRBV6-1,-,TRBJ2-1,-,CASSPSFRRRFNNEQFF,TGTGCCAGCAGTCCTTCATTTAGGCGGAGGTTTAACAATGAGCAGTTCTTC
TRBV6-1,-,TRBJ1-3,-,CASSPGDSGNTIYF,TGTGCCAGCAGTCCAGGAGACTCTGGAAACACCATATATTTT
TRBV6-1,-,TRBJ2-6,-,CATVSGANVLTF,TGTGCCACCGTCTCTGGGGCCAACGTCCTGACTTTC
TRBV27,-,TRBJ2-7,TRBD2,CASSYAPRSGNNYAQYF,TGTGCCAGCAGTTACGCCCCCCGTAGCGGGAACAACTACGCGCAGTACTTC
TRBV5-6,many,TRBJ2-7,-,CASSLVGGRMTYEQYF,TGTGCCAGCAGCTTGGTTGGGGGCCGAATGACCTACGAGCAGTACTTC
TRBV10-1,few,TRBJ2-3,TRBD2,CASSDGGSKDTQYF,TGCGCCAGCAGTGATGGCGGGAGTAAAGATACGCAGTATTTT
TRBV28,-,TRBJ1-1,TRBD1,CASSLTPNRGLGNTEAFF,TGTGCCAGCAGTCTAACACCTAACAGGGGGCTAGGGAACACTGAAGCTTTCTTT
TRBV12-3/TRBV12-4,few,TRBJ2-2,-,CASSSRRGWGELFF,TGTGCCAGCAGTTCCCGACGAGGGTGGGGGGAGCTGTTTTTT
TRBV5-5,few,TRBJ2-7,-,CASSLAVSAEQYF,TGTGCCAGCAGCTTGGCGGTTTCGGCGGAGCAGTACTTC
TRBV24-1,many,TRBJ1-2,-,CATSDFGSKTGAYGYTF,TGTGCCACCAGTGATTTTGGGTCGAAGACCGGTGCCTATGGCTACACCTTC